This T cell receptor (beta chain) was captured in a study of blood T cell repertoires in COVID-19. Study-wide context: The study drew acute and convalescent COVID-19 samples from the United States, Italy and Spain. PBMCs, B-cell-depleted T cells, or T cells provided the cDNA or gDNA that made up the material.

In the source study's methods: Amplified reference gene primers provided the basis for estimating nucleated cell counts. The table came from immunoSEQ multiplex PCR; TCRdb's copy has only in-frame clones and leaves some out. The DNA gave D and trimming, while V, J and clone size come from that table. Found here are 130,000 or so clones, around 79% of them singletons; the top ten hold 20%. The V and J ends lost 2 bases and 4 bases respectively, with 14 bases between them. Germline CDR1 SGHVS, CDR2 FNYEAQ. CDR3 size: 15 residues. The rearrangement joins TRBV7-6 to TRBJ2-5, with a weak D call TRBD2 (7 bases). The source of this sequence is an elderly man with acute or convalescent COVID-19. Sequencing used peripheral blood. The CDR3, as DNA: TGTGCCAGCAGCTTAAAGGGGGGGCCTTCAGAGACCCAGTACTTC. It codes for CASSLKGGPSETQYF.